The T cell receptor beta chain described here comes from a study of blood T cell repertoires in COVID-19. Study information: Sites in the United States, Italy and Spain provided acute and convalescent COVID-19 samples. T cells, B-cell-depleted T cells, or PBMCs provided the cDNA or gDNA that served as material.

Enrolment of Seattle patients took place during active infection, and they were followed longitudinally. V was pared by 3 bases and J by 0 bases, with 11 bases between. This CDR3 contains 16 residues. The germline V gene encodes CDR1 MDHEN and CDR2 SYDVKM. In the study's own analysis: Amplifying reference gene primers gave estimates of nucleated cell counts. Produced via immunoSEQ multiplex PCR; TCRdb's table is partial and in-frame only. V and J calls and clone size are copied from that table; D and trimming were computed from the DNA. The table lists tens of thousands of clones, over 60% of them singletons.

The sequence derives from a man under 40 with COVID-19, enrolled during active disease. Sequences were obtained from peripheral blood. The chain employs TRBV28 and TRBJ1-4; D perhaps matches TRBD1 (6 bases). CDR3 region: CASSLPQGATNEKLFF. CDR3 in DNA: TGTGCCAGCAGTTTGCCACAGGGTGCAACTAATGAAAAACTGTTTTTT.